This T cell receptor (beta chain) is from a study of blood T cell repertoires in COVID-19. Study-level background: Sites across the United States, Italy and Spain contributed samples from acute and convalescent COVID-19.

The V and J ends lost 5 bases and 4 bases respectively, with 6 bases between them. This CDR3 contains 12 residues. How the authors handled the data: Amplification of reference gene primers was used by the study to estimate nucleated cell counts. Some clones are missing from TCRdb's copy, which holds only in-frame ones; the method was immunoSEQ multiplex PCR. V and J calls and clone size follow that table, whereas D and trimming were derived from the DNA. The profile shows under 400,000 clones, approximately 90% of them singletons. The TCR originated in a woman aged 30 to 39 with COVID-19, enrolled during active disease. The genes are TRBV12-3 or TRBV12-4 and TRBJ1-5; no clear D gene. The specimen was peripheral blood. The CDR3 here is CASSIGNQPQHF. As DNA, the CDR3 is TGTGCCAGCAGTATCGGGAATCAGCCCCAGCATTTT.